The 27 T cell receptor beta chains in this list originate from one sample, sequenced in a study of yellow fever vaccine responses in identical twins. TCRdb re-derived calls from the RT-PCR reads in MiXCR, one entry per CDR3 protein. The table shows thousands of distinct CDR3 sequences, with about two thirds occurring only once. Sequences were derived from T cells from blood (PBMCs), unsorted or a sorted subset (not recorded which), sampled before or after yellow fever vaccination (not recorded which). The receptors originated from a woman aged 18-29 years who received the yellow fever vaccine.

This chain connects TRBV4-1 to TRBJ2-7, with TRBD2 identical over 7 bases. V was pared by 4 bases and J by 3 bases, with 9 bases of the junction left unmatched. CDR3 length: 15 residues. From germline, CDR1 is MGHRA and CDR2 YSYEKL. The DNA for the CDR3 is TGCGCCAGCAGCCGGGGGGGGGGAACGGGCTACGAGCAGTACTTC. Amino acid sequence: CASSRGGGTGYEQYF.

V is TRBV10-3 and J is TRBJ1-5; D possibly corresponds to TRBD1 (6 bases). CDR3 length: 14 amino acids. Trimming removed 2 bases from V and 7 bases from J, with 12 bases in between. Germline CDR1 is ENHRY and CDR2 is SYGVKD. CDR3 DNA: TGTGCCATCAGTGAGACAGGGCAGCAACAGCCCCAGCATTTT. As protein: CAISETGQQQPQHF.

The V call is TRBV19, the J call TRBJ2-2, with a tentative D call TRBD1 (6 bases). The length of the CDR3 is 16 residues. V lost 11 bases and J 1 base, leaving 20 bases between the germline ends. The germline CDR1 and CDR2 sequences are LNHDA and SQIVND (reference sequence). CDR3 region: CASRIGQRKNTGELFF. In nucleotides, the CDR3 is TGTGCCTCGAGGATAGGACAGCGAAAGAACACCGGGGAGCTGTTTTTT.

The chain recombines TRBV6-2 or TRBV6-3 with TRBJ1-2; D gene unclear. This CDR3 has 14 amino acids. V was clipped by 2 bases and J by 6 bases, with 13 bases between them. Germline CDR1 is MNHEY and CDR2 is SVGEGT. CDR3 loop: CASSYMMQPDGYTF. In DNA, the CDR3 is TGTGCCAGCAGTTACATGATGCAGCCGGATGGCTACACCTTC.

V and J are TRBV3-1 and TRBJ2-7; TRBD2 agrees at 11 bases. The V gene's germline CDR1 is LGHDT and CDR2 YNNKEL (reference sequence). The CDR3 contains 15 residues. V dropped 0 bases and J dropped 7; count of bases not matched to a gene: 5. The CDR3 DNA reads as TGTGCCAGCAGCCAAGATTTGAGACTAGCGGGGGAGCAGTACTTC. Its protein product is CASSQDLRLAGEQYF.

The DNA for the CDR3 is TGTGCCAGCAGCGCGACTAGGCCTTACTATACGCAGTATTTT. Its protein is CASSATRPYYTQYF. The chain has TRBV11-3 and TRBJ2-3; tentatively, D is TRBD2 (6 bases). This CDR3 comprises 14 residues. The germline CDR1 and CDR2 sequences are SGHNT and YENEEA. V was trimmed by 5 bases and J by 7 bases, leaving 16 bases between them.

The rearrangement joins TRBV6-1 to TRBJ1-1, with D tentatively TRBD1 (6 bases). Germline V lookup: CDR1 MNHNS, CDR2 SASEGT. CDR3 length equals 16 residues. V lost 9 bases and J lost 5, with 25 bases in between. The CDR3: CASRGGVIGDSTEAFF. For the CDR3, the DNA is TGTGCCAGTAGGGGGGGGGTAATAGGTGATAGTACTGAAGCTTTCTTT.

The chain has TRBV4-3 and TRBJ2-5; 8 bases fit TRBD1. This CDR3 has 13 amino acids. The germline gives CDR1 LGHNA, CDR2 YSLEER. V lost 4 bases and J lost 4; bases outside the gene matches: 2. The CDR3 region has the DNA TGCGCCAGCAGCCGAGACAGGGGAGAGACCCAGTACTTC. It yields the protein CASSRDRGETQYF.

The genes are TRBV4-2 and TRBJ2-7; D is ambiguous. Germline lookup yields CDR1 LGHNA and CDR2 YNFKEQ. Trimming took off 4 bases at V and 2 bases at J, with 15 bases between the two ends. This CDR3 is 15 amino acids long. Written as DNA, the CDR3 is TGTGCCAGCAGCCTATCACGCCTCTGGGCCTACGAGCAGTACTTC. It translates to CASSLSRLWAYEQYF.

J is TRBJ1-1 and V is TRBV18; D possibly corresponds to TRBD1 (5 bases). V shed 0 bases and J shed 10 bases, with 9 bases lying between them. The CDR3 spans 12 residues. The germline V gene has CDR1 KGHSH and CDR2 LQKENI. CDR3 DNA: TGTGCCAGCTCACCACCAATCGGGGGAGCTTTCTTT. Translation gives CASSPPIGGAFF.

The J gene is TRBJ1-1, the V gene TRBV19; tentative D call: TRBD1 (6 bases). CDR3 length: 13 residues. CDR1 is LNHDA, CDR2 SQIVND, per germline (reference sequence). Trimming left V 3 bases short and J 3 bases short, with 8 bases between. CDR3 sequence (DNA): TGTGCCAGTAGTATGTACAGGGACACTGAAGCTTTCTTT. This gives the protein CASSMYRDTEAFF.

V and J are TRBV25-1 and TRBJ1-2, with D tentatively TRBD1 (5 bases). V dropped 3 bases and J dropped 4 bases, with 15 bases sitting between them. The CDR3 contains 15 residues. Germline lookup yields CDR1 MGHDK and CDR2 SYGVNS. The DNA for the CDR3 is TGTGCCAGCAGTGAGTTTTCGGGGGAAGGCTATGGCTACACCTTC. It is translated as CASSEFSGEGYGYTF.

The chain carries TRBV23-1 and TRBJ1-1; D is possibly TRBD1 (5 bases). TRBV23-1 qualifies as an ORF whose function is uncertain. Trimming took 4 bases from V and 5 from J, leaving 17 bases between them. CDR3 size: 15 residues. The CDR3 here is CASSPPGPQGTEAFF. The CDR3 coding sequence is TGCGCCAGCAGTCCCCCGGGACCACAAGGGACTGAAGCTTTCTTT.

V and J are TRBV6-1 and TRBJ1-1; TRBD1 matches at 8 bases. The CDR3 is 15 amino acids. V lost 4 bases and J lost 4; bases outside the gene matches: 8. From germline, CDR1 is MNHNS and CDR2 SASEGT. The CDR3 here is CASSGAGGASTEAFF. The CDR3 DNA reads TGTGCCAGCAGTGGGGCAGGGGGCGCGAGCACTGAAGCTTTCTTT.

V is TRBV27 and J is TRBJ2-7; no clear D gene. The V gene lost 6 bases and the J gene lost 3 bases, with 12 bases spanning the gap. This CDR3 contains 13 residues. Germline values: CDR1 MNHEY, CDR2 SMNVEV (reference sequence). CDR3 loop: CASSSLNVYEQYF. CDR3 in DNA: TGTGCCAGCAGCTCCCTGAATGTCTACGAGCAGTACTTC.

V and J are TRBV11-3 and TRBJ2-7; 13 positions match TRBD2. The CDR3 consists of 17 residues. V trimming: 1 base; J trimming: 2 bases; junction bases outside the gene matches: 5. CDR1 and CDR2 from the germline V gene are SGHNT and YENEEA. CDR3 in DNA: TGTGCCAGCAGCTTAGTGACTAGCGGGAGGTCCGCCTACGAGCAGTACTTC. Translated, it gives CASSLVTSGRSAYEQYF. The full variable domain, rest sourced from reference TRBV11-3 and TRBJ2-7, is EAGVVQSPRYKIIEKKQPVAFWCNPISGHNTLYWYLQNLGQGPELLIRYENEEAVDDSQLPKDRFSAERLKGVDSTLKIQPAELGDSAVYLCASSLVTSGRSAYEQYFGPGTRLTVT.

The chain is built from TRBV29-1 and TRBJ2-7; the match to TRBD1 covers 7 bases. Unmatched junction bases numbered 10, after V lost 6 bases and J lost 2 bases. Germline assignment: CDR1 SQVTM and CDR2 ANQGSEA. This CDR3 region has 14 residues. Here the CDR3 reads CSVVPGQRTYEQYF. Here the CDR3 DNA reads TGCAGCGTGGTACCGGGACAGAGGACCTACGAGCAGTACTTC.

This rearrangement joins TRBV24-1 to TRBJ2-1; 8 nucleotides agree with TRBD2. This CDR3 region has 13 residues. Germline V gene data show CDR1 as KGHDR and CDR2 as SFDVKD. V shed 7 bases and J 8 bases; nucleotides not matched to a gene: 6. CDR3 coding DNA: TGTGCCACCAGGGATAGCGGGACGGATGAGCAGTTCTTC. Translation gives CATRDSGTDEQFF.

The gene calls are TRBV10-1 and TRBJ2-1, with 8 bases that match TRBD2. The ends lost 5 bases at V and 8 bases at J; junction bases unmatched: 5. The CDR3 runs to 13 residues. CDR1 is WNHNN, CDR2 SYGVQD, per germline (reference sequence). CDR3 in DNA: TGCGCCAGCAGTAGCGGGAGTAGGCATGAGCAGTTCTTC. Its protein product is CASSSGSRHEQFF.

CDR3 sequence (DNA): TGCGCCAGCAGTCCAGGAGAGACAGGGTTCGAGCAGTACTTC. Translation gives CASSPGETGFEQYF. The V gene is TRBV10-1, the J gene TRBJ2-7; 7 nucleotides agree with TRBD1. The trim removed 5 bases at V and 6 bases at J, leaving 10 bases unmatched. Per the germline V gene, CDR1 is WNHNN and CDR2 is SYGVQD (reference sequence). The CDR3 has 14 residues.

The V gene is TRBV28, the J gene TRBJ2-2; unclear D gene. Germline-derived CDR1 and CDR2 are MDHEN and SYDVKM. This CDR3 comprises 14 residues. V shed 0 bases and J shed 2 bases, with 4 bases lying between them. In DNA form, the CDR3 reads TGTGCCAGCAGTTTATGGGACAACACCGGGGAGCTGTTTTTT. Protein: CASSLWDNTGELFF.

The rearrangement links TRBV28 to TRBJ2-7, with a weak D call TRBD1 (6 bases). The CDR3 runs 14 residues. Trimming took off 0 bases at V and 7 bases at J, with 13 bases between the two ends. The germline V gene has CDR1 MDHEN and CDR2 SYDVKM. The CDR3, as DNA: TGTGCCAGCAGTTTATGGGCAGGGGCCGGGGAGCAGTACTTC. Amino acids: CASSLWAGAGEQYF.

This chain connects TRBV4-2 to TRBJ2-7, with 9 nucleotides matching TRBD2. J lost 1 base, V lost 0 bases, and 4 bases had no gene match. CDR1 and CDR2 (germline): LGHNA, YNFKEQ. CDR3 length: 16 amino acids. The CDR3 is CASSQDMTSGSYEQYF. Here the CDR3 DNA reads TGTGCCAGCAGCCAAGATATGACTAGCGGATCCTACGAGCAGTACTTC.

V usage is TRBV11-3 and J usage is TRBJ1-2; 8 bases match TRBD1. Germline V gene data show CDR1 as SGHNT and CDR2 as YENEEA. The trim removed 5 bases at V and 10 bases at J, leaving 9 bases unmatched. The CDR3 length is 13 residues. The CDR3 bases are TGTGCCAGCAGCGGACAGGGTGGCTCTTCCTACACCTTC. Amino acids: CASSGQGGSSYTF.

This clonotype was seen only once. This rearrangement joins TRBV7-9 to TRBJ2-7; D is possibly TRBD2 (6 bases). The CDR3 is made up of 15 amino acids. CDR1 SEHNR and CDR2 FQNEAQ come from the germline V gene (reference sequence). With 5 bases removed from V and 3 bases from J, the gap between germline ends came to 17 bases. CDR3 protein: CASSLVGGSLYEQYF. DNA of the CDR3: TGTGCCAGCAGCCTCGTAGGAGGGAGTCTCTACGAGCAGTACTTC.

This clonotype occurred a few times. This rearrangement joins TRBV29-1 to TRBJ2-1, with TRBD2 as a possible D gene (6 bases). Germline V gene data show CDR1 as SQVTM and CDR2 as ANQGSEA. V dropped 2 bases and J dropped 8 bases, with 13 bases sitting between them. This CDR3 region has 13 residues. CDR3 region: CSVEPGTPHEQFF. CDR3 sequence (DNA): TGCAGCGTTGAACCCGGGACTCCCCATGAGCAGTTCTTC.

In this sample, this clonotype turned up once. V is TRBV5-1 and J is TRBJ2-2; TRBD1 might be the D (5 bases). The CDR3 has 16 amino acids. Trimming left V 4 bases short and J 0 bases short, with 13 bases between. CDR1 and CDR2 from the germline V gene are SGHRS and YFSETQ. DNA of the CDR3: TGCGCCAGCAGCCTCCAGGGTTTTTCGAACACCGGGGAGCTGTTTTTT. It codes for CASSLQGFSNTGELFF.